One and the same sample provided the 25 T cell receptor beta chains below, sequenced in a study of graft-versus-host responses after intestinal transplantation. Profiled with immunoSEQ multiplex PCR; TCRdb holds only in-frame clones, not every one. The sample lists about 14,000 clones; 30% to 40% were seen once. Around 200,000 CFSE-labeled responder cells were plated with around 200,000 irradiated, violet-dye-labeled stimulator cells. Specimen: alloreactive CD8+ T cells from a mixed lymphocyte reaction culture, collected before intestinal transplant. Subset in this sample: CFSE-low proliferating T cells sorted from roughly six-day pre-transplant mixed lymphocyte reaction (GvH or HvG direction). The receptors were sampled from a human patient who received an intestinal transplant.

This clone showed up just a few times. This rearrangement joins TRBV9 to TRBJ1-3, with D unresolved. CDR3 size: 15 residues. The V end was cut by 0 bases, the J end by 0 bases, with 7 bases between. Per the germline V gene, CDR1 is SGDLS and CDR2 is YYNGEE. The DNA of the CDR3 is TGTGCCAGCAGCGTAGGAGGGAGCTCTGGAAACACCATATATTTT. Translation: CASSVGGSSGNTIYF.

The rearrangement joins TRBV12-2 to TRBJ1-5; the DNA was not compared with TRBD1, the D call given in the table. TRBV12-2 is annotated as a pseudogene. CDR3 length: 19 amino acids. The CDR3 region is CASRLWVWVPGQGNQPQHF. The CDR3 DNA reads TGTGCAAGTCGCTTATGGGTCTGGGTTCCAGGGCAAGGCAATCAGCCCCAGCATTTT.

The chain combines TRBV10-1 with TRBJ2-1, with a tentative D call TRBD2 (5 bases). The CDR3 has 15 residues. V was shortened by 0 bases and J by 0 bases, with 6 bases between the two germline ends. Germline V CDR1 and CDR2: WNHNN, SYGVQD (reference sequence). The DNA for the CDR3 is TGCGCCAGCAGTGAGTCAACTAGCTCCTACAATGAGCAGTTCTTC. This gives the protein CASSESTSSYNEQFF.

This clone was seen more than once but under ten times. The genes are TRBV4-3 and TRBJ1-1; D gene ambiguous. Germline lookup yields CDR1 LGHNA and CDR2 YSLEER. The CDR3 extends over 14 amino acids. Trimming stripped 1 base from V and 4 bases from J, with 10 bases between. The CDR3 sequence: CASSQVAGSTEAFF. The CDR3 nucleotides read TGCGCCAGCAGCCAAGTGGCGGGGAGCACTGAAGCTTTCTTT.

V usage is TRBV2 and J usage is TRBJ1-2; D gene uncertain. This CDR3 is built from 12 residues. The germline gives CDR1 SNHLY, CDR2 FYNNEI. V was clipped by 4 bases and J by 3 bases, with 6 bases between them. The CDR3 spells CASSGSDYGYTF. CDR3 bases: TGTGCCAGCAGTGGTAGTGACTATGGCTACACCTTC.

V gene TRBV7-9 combines with J gene TRBJ1-1; possibly TRBD1 for D (6 bases). V was clipped by 2 bases and J by 2 bases, with 15 bases between them. The CDR3 has 16 amino acids. CDR1 and CDR2 from the germline V gene are SEHNR and FQNEAQ (reference sequence). The CDR3 loop is CASSLPRTAFNTEAFF. CDR3 nucleotide sequence: TGTGCCAGCAGCTTACCGCGGACAGCTTTTAACACTGAAGCTTTCTTT.

V and J are TRBV4-3 and TRBJ1-4; 8 bases map to TRBD1. From germline, CDR1 is LGHNA and CDR2 YSLEER. With 8 bases clipped from V and 8 bases from J, the junction kept 7 bases outside the gene matches. The CDR3 totals 13 residues. CDR3 sequence: CASAEQGGEKLFF. The CDR3 DNA follows: TGCGCCAGCGCGGAACAGGGGGGGGAAAAACTGTTTTTT.

V is TRBV7-9 and J is TRBJ2-2; 9 nucleotides agree with TRBD1. Trimming at V came to 3 bases and at J to 7 bases, leaving 9 bases not matched to a gene. This CDR3 is built from 16 residues. CDR1 and CDR2 from the germline V gene are SEHNR and FQNEAQ (reference sequence). CDR3 nucleotide sequence: TGTGCCAGCAGCTTGGGACAGGGCAGAGGGGGCGGGGAGCTGTTTTTT. This encodes CASSLGQGRGGGELFF. The whole variable domain, remainder taken from reference TRBV7-9 and TRBJ2-2, is DTGVSQNPRHKITKRGQNVTFRCDPISEHNRLYWYRQTLGQGPEFLTYFQNEAQLEKSRLLSDRFSAERPKGSFSTLEIQRTEQGDSAMYLCASSLGQGRGGGELFFGEGSRLTVL.

The chain couples TRBV15 to TRBJ2-5, with TRBD1 matching 10 bases. The DNA matches TRBJ2-7 better at its end, which makes the J call doubtful. The CDR3 is made up of 15 amino acids. The germline V gene has CDR1 LNHNV and CDR2 YYDKDF (reference sequence). CDR3 nucleotides: TGTGCCACCAGCACCAGGACAGGGGGATACTACGAGCAGTACTTC. It is translated as CATSTRTGGYYEQYF.

This chain uses TRBV29-1 with TRBJ2-7, with 8 nucleotides matching TRBD1. Trimming took 2 bases from V and 0 from J; bases not matched to a gene: 0. CDR3 length: 13 amino acids. Germline CDR1 reads SQVTM; CDR2 reads ANQGSEA. CDR3 DNA: TGCAGCGTTGAACAGGGGGCCTCCTACGAGCAGTACTTC. Its translation is CSVEQGASYEQYF.

This chain links TRBV7-6 with TRBJ2-7; TRBD1 might be the D (6 bases). Trimming left V 2 bases short and J 2 bases short, with 19 bases between. Per the germline V gene, CDR1 is SGHVS and CDR2 is FNYEAQ. The CDR3 length is 17 residues. CDR3 sequence reads: CASSLRAVGRGAYEQYF. Written as DNA, the CDR3 is TGTGCCAGCAGCTTAAGGGCGGTGGGCAGGGGCGCCTACGAGCAGTACTTC.

This chain uses TRBV19 with TRBJ1-2; perhaps TRBD1 as D (5 bases). This CDR3 region has 17 residues. Between the trimmed V and J ends, which lost 2 bases and 4 bases, there was a span of 20 bases. Germline V CDR1 and CDR2: LNHDA, SQIVND (reference sequence). CDR3 region: CASSISIVGGGIYGYTF. CDR3 nucleotides: TGTGCCAGTAGTATATCCATCGTGGGGGGAGGAATCTATGGCTACACCTTC.

This chain uses TRBV19 with TRBJ1-1, with 9 bases matching TRBD1. The CDR3 has 15 residues. V shed 8 bases, J shed 0 bases, and the junction held 7 bases outside the gene matches. From germline, CDR1 is LNHDA and CDR2 SQIVND (reference sequence). CDR3 bases: TGTGCCAGTGATCCCGGGACAGGGTTGAACACTGAAGCTTTCTTT. It specifies CASDPGTGLNTEAFF.

This clone came up a few times. The chain combines TRBV5-6 with TRBJ2-3; tentatively, D is TRBD2 (6 bases). The V end was cut by 3 bases, the J end by 2 bases, with 13 bases between. The CDR3 consists of 15 residues. The germline gives CDR1 SGHDT, CDR2 YYEEEE. The CDR3 here is CASSSGTSNTDTQYF. For the CDR3, the DNA is TGTGCCAGCAGCTCCGGGACTTCTAACACAGATACGCAGTATTTT.

In its sample, this clone was seen a few times. V usage is TRBV6-6 and J usage is TRBJ1-2; D remains unclear. V gave up 3 bases and J gave up 2 bases, with 10 bases separating them. Germline lookup yields CDR1 MNHNY and CDR2 SVGAGI (reference sequence). The CDR3 loop spans 14 amino acids. The CDR3, as DNA: TGTGCCAGCAGTTATGACATCTTAAACTATGGCTACACCTTC. Translating it yields CASSYDILNYGYTF.

The chain employs TRBV25-1 and TRBJ1-2; TRBD1 matches at 7 bases. The CDR3 contains 15 residues. The V and J ends lost 3 bases and 0 bases, in that order; junction bases with no gene match: 4. Per the germline V gene, CDR1 is MGHDK and CDR2 is SYGVNS. The CDR3 bases are TGTGCCAGCAGTGATTGGGACAGCACTAACTATGGCTACACCTTC. Translated: CASSDWDSTNYGYTF.

This chain uses TRBV30 with TRBJ2-7; 9 bases map to TRBD1. The V segment lost 6 bases and the J segment 1 base; nucleotides outside the gene matches: 4. In germline, CDR1 is GTSNPN, CDR2 SVGIG (reference sequence). The CDR3 has 13 amino acids. CDR3: CACRDRDSYEQYF. The CDR3 region has the DNA TGTGCCTGCCGGGACAGGGATTCCTACGAGCAGTACTTC.

This rearrangement joins TRBV11-2 to TRBJ2-2; 7 bases line up with TRBD1. Germline V gives CDR1 SGHAT, CDR2 FQNNGV. V dropped 0 bases and J dropped 4; count of bases not matched to a gene: 8. The CDR3 loop spans 17 amino acids. DNA for the CDR3: TGTGCCAGCAGCTTAGAATTTACAGGGGTCCTCACCGGGGAGCTGTTTTTT. Encoded protein: CASSLEFTGVLTGELFF. The entire variable domain, with the rest obtained from reference TRBV11-2 and TRBJ2-2, is as follows: EAGVAQSPRYKIIEKRQSVAFWCNPISGHATLYWYQQILGQGPKLLIQFQNNGVVDDSQLPKDRFSAERLKGVDSTLKIQPAKLEDSAVYLCASSLEFTGVLTGELFFGEGSRLTVL.

The chain recombines TRBV7-2 with TRBJ2-1; 9 nucleotides align to TRBD2. In germline, CDR1 is SGHTA, CDR2 FQGNSA. J gave up 6 bases and V 1 base, and 7 bases lay outside the gene matches. The CDR3 extends over 16 amino acids. In DNA, the CDR3 is TGTGCCAGCAGCTTAGAGCCAGCGGGGGGCCTCAATGAGCAGTTCTTC. It specifies CASSLEPAGGLNEQFF.

This clone has just a few counts. The chain's CDR3 is CASSQDWGGETEAFF. The CDR3 region has the DNA TGCGCCAGCAGCCAAGATTGGGGGGGCGAGACTGAAGCTTTCTTT. The chain recombines TRBV4-3 with TRBJ1-1; D may be TRBD1 (6 bases). CDR3 length equals 15 residues. Germline V lookup: CDR1 LGHNA, CDR2 YSLEER. V shed 0 bases and J shed 5 bases, with 13 bases lying between them.

This clone has more than one count but fewer than ten. The V call is TRBV7-9, the J call TRBJ2-1; D is unresolved. Germline V gene sequence: CDR1 SEHNR, CDR2 FQNEAQ (reference sequence). V lost 5 bases to trimming and J lost 0 bases, with 5 bases between them. The CDR3 contains 13 residues. CDR3 sequence: CASSPSSYNEQFF. The CDR3 bases are TGTGCCAGCAGCCCCAGCTCCTACAATGAGCAGTTCTTC.

This clone appeared a few times. The V and J genes are TRBV11-2 and TRBJ2-7; D may be TRBD2 (5 bases). The CDR3 is 14 amino acids. Germline V gene sequence: CDR1 SGHAT, CDR2 FQNNGV. V was shortened by 2 bases and J by 3 bases, with 11 bases between the two germline ends. The CDR3 nucleotides read TGTGCCAGCAGCTTATCCGGGGATTTCTACGAGCAGTACTTC. This sequence encodes CASSLSGDFYEQYF.

The chain joins TRBV27 to TRBJ2-5; 11 nucleotides align to TRBD2. The germline V gene encodes CDR1 MNHEY and CDR2 SMNVEV (reference sequence). J gave up 4 bases and V 1 base, and 2 bases lay outside the gene matches. This CDR3 has 15 residues. CDR3 amino acids: CASSLYGLAGETQYF. The CDR3 DNA follows: TGTGCCAGCAGTTTATACGGACTAGCGGGAGAGACCCAGTACTTC.

About this clone: Within the sample, other DNA sequences also encode this same CDR3. The CDR3 sequence: CASSQDRGTGELFF. For the CDR3, the DNA is TGCGCCAGCAGCCAAGATCGGGGAACCGGGGAGCTGTTTTTT. The chain is built from TRBV4-3 and TRBJ2-2; D perhaps matches TRBD2 (5 bases). V lost 0 bases, J lost 5 bases, and 7 bases lay in between. The CDR3 contains 14 residues. CDR1 is LGHNA, CDR2 YSLEER, per germline.

This clone was counted a single time. This chain connects TRBV6-5 to TRBJ2-7; 9 nucleotides match TRBD2. J lost 5 bases, V lost 2 bases, and 7 bases had no gene match. This CDR3 region has 15 residues. Per germline, CDR1 MNHEY and CDR2 SVGAGI. CDR3 sequence reads: CASSYLAGGGNEQYF. The CDR3 coding sequence is TGTGCCAGCAGTTACCTCGCGGGGGGGGGAAACGAGCAGTACTTC.